Presented here are 27 T cell receptor beta chains from one specimen sequenced in a study of blood T cell repertoires in COVID-19. Only in-frame clones appear in the TCRdb table, and some are missing; sequencing was by immunoSEQ multiplex PCR. The table records 70,000 to 100,000 clones, 75% of them present only once. The material sequenced was peripheral blood. The receptors come from a woman in her forties or fifties with acute or convalescent COVID-19.

The rearrangement links TRBV5-5 to TRBJ1-2; no reliable D call. The V gene's germline CDR1 is SGHKS and CDR2 YYEKEE (reference sequence). The V end was cut by 2 bases, the J end by 5 bases, with 10 bases between. The CDR3 contains 13 residues. CDR3: CASSLRGDYGYTF. The CDR3 DNA is TGTGCCAGCAGCTTACGGGGAGATTATGGCTACACCTTC. The variable domain in full, with the rest retrieved from reference TRBV5-5 and TRBJ1-2, is DAGVTQSPTHLIKTRGQQVTLRCSPISGHKSVSWYQQVLGQGPQFIFQYYEKEERGRGNFPDRFSARQFPNYSSELNVNALLLGDSALYLCASSLRGDYGYTFGSGTRLTVV.

This clone occurred a few times. The CDR3 protein is CASSPRALGQHTEAFF. CDR3 in DNA: TGTGCCAGCAGCCCCAGAGCCTTGGGACAGCACACTGAAGCTTTCTTT. The chain links TRBV7-2 to TRBJ1-1; 7 bases line up with TRBD1. V was clipped by 5 bases and J by 3 bases; unmatched bases: 12. Germline V lookup: CDR1 SGHTA, CDR2 FQGNSA. The CDR3 runs 16 residues.

This clone was recorded once. J is TRBJ2-5 and V is TRBV29-1; 9 positions agree with TRBD2. Germline values: CDR1 SQVTM, CDR2 ANQGSEA. This CDR3 spans 14 amino acids. The trim removed 4 bases at V and 4 bases at J, leaving 7 bases unmatched. For the CDR3, the DNA is TGCAGCGTTGGAGTGCGGGGGGGCGGAGAGACCCAGTACTTC. This translates into CSVGVRGGGETQYF.

The chain joins TRBV30 to TRBJ1-1; 7 bases are shared with TRBD1. Germline V gene data show CDR1 as GTSNPN and CDR2 as SVGIG (reference sequence). The CDR3 is made up of 15 amino acids. V lost 3 bases, J lost 10 bases, and 17 bases stayed unmatched. The CDR3 protein is CAWSVPAGGPCIAFF. Here the CDR3 DNA reads TGTGCCTGGAGCGTTCCTGCAGGGGGGCCATGCATAGCTTTCTTT. The complete variable domain, with remaining parts taken from reference TRBV30 and TRBJ1-1, reads SQTIHQWPATLVQPVGSPLSLECTVEGTSNPNLYWYRQAAGRGLQLLFYSVGIGQISSEVPQNLSASRPQDRQFILSSKKLLLSDSGFYLCAWSVPAGGPCIAFFGQGTRLTVV.

V is TRBV9 and J is TRBJ2-1, with D possibly being TRBD2 (6 bases). The V gene lost 0 bases and the J gene lost 6 bases, with 13 bases spanning the gap. CDR3 length equals 15 residues. CDR1 SGDLS and CDR2 YYNGEE come from the germline V gene. CDR3 protein: CASSVAPLGGNEQFF. In nucleotides, the CDR3 is TGTGCCAGCAGCGTAGCTCCCCTGGGAGGCAATGAGCAGTTCTTC.

The chain joins TRBV2 to TRBJ2-1; 7 bases agree with TRBD1. Germline assignment: CDR1 SNHLY and CDR2 FYNNEI. V was clipped by 8 bases and J by 1 base; unmatched bases: 5. This CDR3 comprises 14 residues. The DNA of the CDR3 is TGTGCCAGCGTAAACAGGGGTTCCTACAATGAGCAGTTCTTC. Protein sequence: CASVNRGSYNEQFF.

The CDR3, as DNA: TGTGCCAGCAGTTACTCGCAGGGGAACACTGAAGCTTTCTTT. As protein: CASSYSQGNTEAFF. This rearrangement joins TRBV6-5 to TRBJ1-1, with D maybe TRBD1 (5 bases). Trimming removed 0 bases from V and 1 base from J, with 6 bases in between. CDR3 length: 14 residues. The germline V gene has CDR1 MNHEY and CDR2 SVGAGI.

The chain has TRBV5-4 and TRBJ2-4, with TRBD1 identical over 7 bases. The germline gives CDR1 SGHNT, CDR2 YYREEE (reference sequence). The CDR3 is 14 amino acids. The V gene end was trimmed by 3 bases and the J gene end by 4 bases; junction bases not matched to a gene: 4. CDR3 sequence reads: CASSSGTEKNIQYF. The CDR3 region has the DNA TGTGCCAGCAGCTCCGGGACAGAGAAAAACATTCAGTACTTC.

This chain joins TRBV28 and TRBJ2-7, with 9 bases that match TRBD1. Germline trimming cut 6 bases from V and 6 bases from J; bases unmatched to any gene: 9. This CDR3 is built from 14 residues. CDR1 and CDR2 from the germline V gene are MDHEN and SYDVKM. For the CDR3, the DNA is TGTGCCAGCAGCCGGGACAGGGTGGTTGTCGAGCAGTACTTC. Translation: CASSRDRVVVEQYF.

The chain is built from TRBV5-6 and TRBJ1-1, with 11 nucleotides matching TRBD1. This CDR3 contains 16 residues. With 4 bases clipped from V and 5 bases from J, the junction kept 10 bases outside the gene matches. From germline, CDR1 is SGHDT and CDR2 YYEEEE. The CDR3 DNA sequence: TGTGCCAGCAGCGGGACAGGGGGACGGCGTCTGACTGAAGCTTTCTTT. It codes for CASSGTGGRRLTEAFF.

As to this clone: Within the sample, other DNA sequences also encode this same CDR3. This chain uses TRBV12-3 or TRBV12-4 with TRBJ1-1, with D hard to call. The CDR3 spans 11 residues. Trimming removed 3 bases from V and 11 bases from J, with 10 bases in between. CDR3 loop: CASSLGGEAFF. CDR3 DNA sequence: TGTGCCAGCAGTTTGGGCGGGGAGGCTTTCTTT.

This clone was recorded a few times. The chain combines TRBV7-2 with TRBJ2-5; D might be TRBD2 (5 bases). Germline-derived CDR1 and CDR2 are SGHTA and FQGNSA. This CDR3 region has 14 residues. V was shortened by 1 base and J by 6 bases, with 12 bases between the two germline ends. In DNA form, the CDR3 reads TGTGCCAGCAGCTTAGATGGCGTAGCGAAGACCCAGTACTTC. Its translation: CASSLDGVAKTQYF. Full variable domain (remainder filled in from reference TRBV7-2 and TRBJ2-5): GAGVSQSPSNKVTEKGKDVELRCDPISGHTALYWYRQSLGQGLEFLIYFQGNSAPDKSGLPSDRFSAERTGGSVSTLTIQRTQQEDSAVYLCASSLDGVAKTQYFGPGTRLLVL.

This chain joins TRBV6-5 and TRBJ1-1; TRBD1 might be the D (5 bases). Trimming stripped 2 bases from V and 4 bases from J, with 11 bases between. Germline V lookup: CDR1 MNHEY, CDR2 SVGAGI. The CDR3 sequence is 14 residues long. This CDR3 is CASSYIQGLTEAFF. CDR3 DNA sequence: TGTGCCAGCAGTTACATTCAGGGCCTCACTGAAGCTTTCTTT.

The V gene is TRBV9, the J gene TRBJ1-2; 11 bases line up with TRBD1. V lost 3 bases and J lost 3; bases outside the gene matches: 4. Germline CDR1 reads SGDLS; CDR2 reads YYNGEE. This CDR3 region has 15 residues. Written as DNA, the CDR3 is TGTGCCAGCAGCGCCCGGGACAGGGGGGACTATGGCTACACCTTC. Protein: CASSARDRGDYGYTF.

In nucleotides, the CDR3 is TGTGCCAGCAGCCGGGACAGCCGGAATCAGCCCCAGCATTTT. This translates into CASSRDSRNQPQHF. The chain links TRBV6-2 or TRBV6-3 to TRBJ1-5; 7 positions agree with TRBD1. The J segment lost 4 bases and the V segment lost 6 bases, leaving 6 bases of the junction unmatched. The CDR3 contains 14 residues. Germline loops: CDR1 MNHEY, CDR2 SVGEGT.

This clone was observed many times. The sample has other DNA sequences that encode this CDR3 too. The chain employs TRBV2 and TRBJ2-5, with D hard to call. V dropped 4 bases and J dropped 2 bases, with 8 bases sitting between them. This CDR3 is built from 13 residues. From germline, CDR1 is SNHLY and CDR2 FYNNEI. CDR3 sequence reads: CASSVGTQETQYF. CDR3 in DNA: TGTGCCAGCAGTGTTGGCACGCAAGAGACCCAGTACTTC.

Note on this clone: The junction and the germline gene differ at one end; a read error may be behind it. This sequence joins TRBV18 and TRBJ1-1; a possible D gene is TRBD1 (5 bases). This CDR3 is built from 13 residues. Germline loops: CDR1 KGHSH, CDR2 LQKENI. CDR3 in DNA: TGTGCCAGCTCACCTGGGGGGAACCCTGAAGCTTTCTTT. Its protein is CASSPGGNPEAFF.

The V call is TRBV4-3, the J call TRBJ1-2; 11 bases are shared with TRBD1. The J segment lost 6 bases and the V segment lost 0 bases, leaving 15 bases of the junction unmatched. CDR1 LGHNA and CDR2 YSLEER come from the germline V gene. This CDR3 is 19 amino acids long. The CDR3 protein is CASSQEGSPGQGVKDGYTF. The CDR3 DNA sequence: TGCGCCAGCAGCCAAGAAGGGTCCCCGGGACAGGGGGTGAAAGATGGCTACACCTTC.

The rearrangement joins TRBV13 to TRBJ1-3; the D gene is possibly TRBD1 (6 bases). The CDR3 extends over 14 amino acids. Germline CDR1 reads PRHDT; CDR2 reads FYEKMQ (reference sequence). Trimming pared 4 bases from V and 4 bases from J, leaving 11 bases between. This chain's CDR3 is CASSSTGKGNTIYF. The CDR3, as DNA: TGTGCCAGCAGCTCGACAGGAAAAGGAAACACCATATATTTT. Supplemented by reference TRBV13 and TRBJ1-3, the full variable domain reads AAGVIQSPRHLIKEKRETATLKCYPIPRHDTVYWYQQGPGQDPQFLISFYEKMQSDKGSIPDRFSAQQFSDYHSELNMSSLELGDSALYFCASSSTGKGNTIYFGEGSWLTVV.

The chain couples TRBV25-1 to TRBJ2-7, with TRBD1 identical over 10 bases. The CDR3 contains 14 residues. The V gene's germline CDR1 is MGHDK and CDR2 SYGVNS. Unmatched junction bases numbered 2, after V lost 6 bases and J lost 0 bases. Here the CDR3 reads CASRGDRGSYEQYF. CDR3 in DNA: TGTGCCAGCAGGGGGGACAGGGGCTCCTACGAGCAGTACTTC.

The chain recombines TRBV7-2 with TRBJ2-3; TRBD2 agrees at 10 bases. Germline CDR1 and CDR2: SGHTA and FQGNSA. V gave up 5 bases and J gave up 2 bases; unmatched junction bases: 7. The CDR3 extends over 16 amino acids. CDR3 in amino acids: CASSPSLAGVTDTQYF. The CDR3 coding sequence is TGTGCCAGCAGCCCCTCTCTAGCGGGGGTCACAGATACGCAGTATTTT.

This clone came up a few times. The gene calls are TRBV5-1 and TRBJ1-1, with 10 bases fitting TRBD1. CDR1 is SGHRS, CDR2 YFSETQ, per germline. This CDR3 comprises 16 residues. J lost 6 bases, V lost 4 bases, and 12 bases had no gene match. The CDR3 DNA reads TGCGCCAGCAGCATCCGGGACAGGGGCGGGTCGGCTGAAGCTTTCTTT. This gives the protein CASSIRDRGGSAEAFF.

This chain links TRBV5-6 with TRBJ1-2, with D unclear. The CDR3 extends over 17 amino acids. The V gene lost 6 bases and the J gene lost 3 bases, with 24 bases spanning the gap. Germline CDR1 reads SGHDT; CDR2 reads YYEEEE. In DNA form, the CDR3 reads TGTGCCAGCACCCCCTCCGCCGGGTTCAAAGGCGACTATGGCTACACCTTC. It translates to CASTPSAGFKGDYGYTF.

V and J are TRBV7-9 and TRBJ2-2, with 7 positions matching TRBD1. This CDR3 contains 13 residues. V gave up 4 bases and J gave up 6 bases; unmatched junction bases: 2. Germline V lookup: CDR1 SEHNR, CDR2 FQNEAQ (reference sequence). In DNA, the CDR3 is TGTGCCAGCAGCTCGACAGGGCCCGGGGAGCTGTTTTTT. Its protein is CASSSTGPGELFF.

This clone was found a few times. The V and J genes are TRBV13 and TRBJ2-3; D might be TRBD2 (6 bases). Trimming pared 6 bases from V and 6 bases from J, leaving 10 bases between. CDR1 and CDR2 (germline): PRHDT, FYEKMQ (reference sequence). The CDR3 loop spans 12 amino acids. CDR3 in amino acids: CASSLAYDTQYF. The CDR3 DNA reads TGTGCCAGCAGTCTAGCGTACGATACGCAGTATTTT.

The genes are TRBV19 and TRBJ1-1; D may be TRBD1 (5 bases). Between the trimmed V and J ends, which lost 0 bases and 3 bases, there was a span of 11 bases. CDR1 LNHDA and CDR2 SQIVND come from the germline V gene (reference sequence). This CDR3 region has 15 residues. CDR3 sequence (DNA): TGTGCCAGTAGTATAGACGGACGGGGGGACACTGAAGCTTTCTTT. This sequence encodes CASSIDGRGDTEAFF.

DNA of the CDR3: TGTGCCAGCAGCTTCGTAGCCGGGACAGGGGTAAAACGCACTGAAGCTTTCTTT. Amino acids: CASSFVAGTGVKRTEAFF. V gene TRBV7-9 combines with J gene TRBJ1-1, with 10 bases matching TRBD1. V gave up 3 bases and J gave up 4 bases; unmatched junction bases: 14. The CDR3 is made up of 18 amino acids. Germline V gene lookup returns CDR1 SEHNR and CDR2 FQNEAQ (reference sequence).